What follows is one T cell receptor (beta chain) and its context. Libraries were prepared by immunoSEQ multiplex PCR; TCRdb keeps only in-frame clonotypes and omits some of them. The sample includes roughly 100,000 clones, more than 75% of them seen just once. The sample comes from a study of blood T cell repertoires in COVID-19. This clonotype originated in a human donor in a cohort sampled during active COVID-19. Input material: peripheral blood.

CDR3 bases: TGTGCCAGCAGCTTAGATGGGCCTGGGGACAAAAATGAGCAGTTCTTC. Translating it yields CASSLDGPGDKNEQFF. This rearrangement joins TRBV11-2 to TRBJ2-1; TRBD1 might be the D (6 bases). Per germline, CDR1 SGHAT and CDR2 FQNNGV. The length of the CDR3 is 16 residues. The V and J ends lost 0 bases and 7 bases respectively, with 16 bases between them.